This TCR beta chain was identified in a study of CD8 T cells in ankylosing spondylitis. This clonotype was seen many times. Its specificity is not known. Study conclusions and caveats: Ankylosing spondylitis blood seemed to carry a telltale TCR beta motif made of several highly homologous variants. Disease-linked clones proved CD8+ and comparatively uncommon in peripheral blood.

The CDR3 loop spans 15 amino acids. Germline V gives CDR1 MDHEN, CDR2 SYDVKM. Trimming cost V 6 bases and J 8 bases; bases outside gene matches: 11. With molecular barcodes, quantitative 5'-RACE was used to make the TCR beta libraries. MiXCR, run by TCRdb on the 5' RACE reads, gives a single entry per CDR3 protein. The data show fewer than 550,000 distinct CDR3 sequences, roughly 5.3% seen once. This TCR was recovered from a male donor with ankylosing spondylitis. Source material: blood, either unsorted or a sorted T cell fraction (not recorded which). The V call is TRBV28, the J call TRBJ1-4, with 8 bases fitting TRBD1. The CDR3 DNA follows: TGTGCCAGCAGAGCAGGGGGCGTGGTGGAAGAAAAACTGTTTTTT. Translated, it gives CASRAGGVVEEKLFF.